A selection of T cell receptor beta chains follows, all from one sample in a study of blood T cell repertoires in COVID-19. Profiled with immunoSEQ multiplex PCR; TCRdb holds only in-frame clones, not every one. The top ten hold 0.5% to 0.55% of the sample, which has under 200,000 clones, approximately 92% seen once. Sample: peripheral blood. Receptors were obtained from a man between 50 and 59 years old with acute or convalescent COVID-19. The CDR3 runs from the conserved cysteine through the conserved F or W. Each record gives: J gene, V gene, CDR3 length, clone size, D gene, CDR3 protein, CDR3 DNA. D genes are given only for firm matches. Size is stated for part of the rows, as once, few or many counts, or as a class when the clone is expanded.

>TRBJ2-7|TRBV24-1|14|NA|NA
CATPDRPHSGEQYF
TGTGCCACCCCCGACCGACCCCATTCGGGCGAGCAGTACTTC
>TRBJ1-5|TRBV4-2|16|NA|TRBD1
CASSQSRTGGNQPQHF
TGTGCCAGCAGCCAATCCAGGACAGGGGGCAATCAGCCCCAGCATTTT
>TRBJ1-2|TRBV6-2/TRBV6-3|16|NA|TRBD1
CASSYVSGDRADGYTF
TGTGCCAGCAGTTACGTGTCGGGGGACAGGGCTGATGGCTACACCTTC
>TRBJ2-3|TRBV19|15|NA|NA
CASSRRAGSTDTQYF
TGTGCCAGTAGTCGCCGGGCGGGTAGCACAGATACGCAGTATTTT
>TRBJ2-5|TRBV10-2|16|NA|TRBD1
CASSAGTGKSQETQYF
TGCGCCAGCAGTGCGGGGACAGGGAAGTCCCAAGAGACCCAGTACTTC
>TRBJ2-3|TRBV11-3|14|NA|TRBD1
CASSLGTGGDTQYF
TGTGCCAGCAGCTTAGGGACAGGGGGAGATACGCAGTATTTT
>TRBJ1-2|TRBV30|13|NA|TRBD1
CAWTSGQDYGYTF
TGTGCCTGGACCTCTGGACAGGACTATGGCTACACCTTC
>TRBJ2-2|TRBV7-9|15|NA|TRBD1
CASSRQGAGTGELFF
TGTGCCAGCAGTCGACAGGGGGCGGGCACCGGGGAGCTGTTTTTT
>TRBJ1-1|TRBV28|13|few|NA
CASSGQPNTEAFF
TGTGCCAGCAGTGGACAGCCGAACACTGAAGCTTTCTTT
>TRBJ1-2|TRBV6-5|13|NA|TRBD1
CASSRDRRGGYTF
TGTGCCAGCAGCAGGGACAGGAGGGGTGGCTACACCTTC
>TRBJ1-2|TRBV27|13|NA|NA
CASSRVANYGYTF
TGTGCCAGCAGTCGGGTTGCTAACTATGGCTACACCTTC
>TRBJ1-2|TRBV2|14|NA|TRBD1
CASSPDRVNYGYTF
TGTGCCAGCAGCCCGGACAGGGTCAACTATGGCTACACCTTC
>TRBJ2-1|TRBV5-4|17|NA|TRBD1
CASRAGTGDTRHNEQFF
TGTGCCAGCAGGGCCGGGACAGGGGACACACGCCACAATGAGCAGTTCTTC
>TRBJ1-1|TRBV6-4|14|NA|TRBD1
CASRKTGWDTEAFF
TGTGCCAGCAGGAAGACAGGGTGGGACACTGAAGCTTTCTTT
>TRBJ2-1|TRBV5-1|11|once|TRBD2
CASSTSGRRFF
TGCGCCAGCAGCACTAGCGGGAGGCGGTTCTTC
>TRBJ2-1|TRBV4-1|17|NA|TRBD2
CASSKVLSGGTYNEQFF
TGCGCCAGCAGCAAAGTTCTTAGCGGGGGGACCTACAATGAGCAGTTCTTC
>TRBJ2-6|TRBV7-2|15|NA|NA
CASSRGSSGANVLTF
TGTGCCAGCAGCCGTGGGAGCTCTGGGGCCAACGTCCTGACTTTC
>TRBJ1-1|TRBV5-1|16|NA|TRBD1
CASSLTDRSHRTEAFF
TGCGCCAGCAGCCTCACGGACAGGAGCCATAGGACTGAAGCTTTCTTT
>TRBJ2-1|TRBV3-1/TRBV3-2|16|NA|TRBD2
CASSLGLAGNYNEQFF
TGTGCCAGCAGCCTGGGACTAGCGGGAAACTACAATGAGCAGTTCTTC
>TRBJ1-1|TRBV10-3|15|NA|TRBD1
CAISEGDRLNTEAFF
TGTGCCATCAGTGAGGGGGACAGGTTGAACACTGAAGCTTTCTTT
>TRBJ1-3|TRBV9|17|NA|TRBD1
CASSGRSGQGPGNTIYF
TGTGCCAGCAGCGGACGTTCGGGACAGGGCCCTGGAAACACCATATATTTT
>TRBJ1-5|TRBV19|14|NA|NA
CASPERPRNQPQHF
TGTGCCAGTCCCGAGAGGCCGCGCAATCAGCCCCAGCATTTT
>TRBJ2-5|TRBV18|18|NA|NA
CASSPNPFRTRAQETQYF
TGTGCCAGCTCACCTAACCCTTTCAGGACAAGAGCCCAAGAGACCCAGTACTTC
>TRBJ1-5|TRBV19|16|NA|TRBD1
CASSRYRQGAGQPQHF
TGTGCCAGTAGCCGGTACCGACAGGGCGCGGGGCAGCCCCAGCATTTT
>TRBJ1-1|TRBV28|15|once|NA
CAGVGRSPRGTEAFF
TGTGCCGGCGTGGGCAGGTCCCCCCGGGGGACTGAAGCTTTCTTT
>TRBJ2-3|TRBV28|17|NA|TRBD1
CASSLPGTGGRTDTQYF
TGTGCCAGCAGTTTACCCGGGACAGGCGGCCGCACAGATACGCAGTATTTT
>TRBJ1-3|TRBV7-9|15|NA|TRBD1
CASSLWTGQGNTIYF
TGTGCCAGCAGCCTATGGACAGGGCAAGGAAACACCATATATTTT
>TRBJ2-7|TRBV10-3|15|NA|TRBD1
CATQQGAIVSYEQYF
TGTGCCACTCAGCAGGGGGCAATAGTCTCCTACGAGCAGTACTTC
>TRBJ1-2|TRBV4-2|15|NA|TRBD1
CASSPRGTGDDGYTF
TGTGCCAGCAGCCCAAGGGGCACAGGGGACGATGGCTACACCTTC
>TRBJ2-1|TRBV6-6|15|NA|NA
CASSYRGSSYNEQFF
TGTGCCAGCAGTTACAGGGGGAGCTCCTACAATGAGCAGTTCTTC
>TRBJ1-5|TRBV28|15|once|TRBD1
CASWEHRGSNQPQHF
TGTGCCAGCTGGGAGCACAGGGGTAGCAATCAGCCCCAGCATTTT
>TRBJ2-5|TRBV4-1|16|NA|TRBD2
CASSPETSGSQETQYF
TGCGCCAGCAGTCCAGAGACTAGCGGGAGCCAAGAGACCCAGTACTTC
>TRBJ1-1|TRBV5-4|19|NA|TRBD1
CASRASGQGAQSFSTEAFF
TGTGCCAGCAGGGCCTCGGGGCAGGGGGCCCAGTCTTTTAGTACTGAAGCTTTCTTT
>TRBJ2-5|TRBV6-5|14|NA|TRBD1
CASKDRGSQETQYF
TGTGCCAGCAAGGACAGGGGAAGCCAAGAGACCCAGTACTTC
>TRBJ2-5|TRBV4-1|14|NA|NA
CASSILGDQETQYF
TGCGCCAGCAGCATACTCGGGGATCAAGAGACCCAGTACTTC
>TRBJ2-5|TRBV5-1|15|NA|TRBD1
CASSRRQGEEETQYF
TGCGCCAGCAGCAGGCGACAGGGGGAAGAAGAGACCCAGTACTTC
>TRBJ2-6|TRBV3-1/TRBV3-2|18|NA|NA
CASSQDPRGLRGANVLTF
TGTGCCAGCAGCCAAGATCCTCGGGGACTGAGAGGGGCCAACGTCCTGACTTTC
>TRBJ1-1|TRBV19|16|NA|NA
CASSVARAGANTEAFF
TGTGCCAGTAGTGTTGCGCGGGCGGGGGCGAACACTGAAGCTTTCTTT
>TRBJ2-3|TRBV2|16|NA|NA
CASSALSTSSTDTQYF
TGTGCCAGCAGCGCATTATCTACCTCTAGCACAGATACGCAGTATTTT
>TRBJ2-3|TRBV9|15|NA|NA
CASSVYRDYTDTQYF
TGTGCCAGCAGCGTATACAGGGACTACACAGATACGCAGTATTTT
>TRBJ2-5|TRBV7-2|14|NA|NA
CASSLMGAHETQYF
TGTGCCAGCAGCTTAATGGGGGCGCACGAGACCCAGTACTTC
>TRBJ2-3|TRBV9|15|NA|NA
CASCRGGRLTDTQYF
TGTGCCAGCTGCAGGGGCGGGCGTCTCACAGATACGCAGTATTTT
>TRBJ1-1|TRBV3-1/TRBV3-2|15|NA|TRBD1
CASSPRGQRFNEAFF
TGTGCCAGCAGCCCAAGGGGACAGAGGTTTAATGAAGCTTTCTTT
>TRBJ1-2|TRBV5-1|15|NA|NA
CASSLARQGAYGYTF
TGCGCCAGCAGCTTGGCCCGGCAGGGTGCCTATGGCTACACCTTC
>TRBJ2-2|TRBV6-6|17|NA|TRBD1
CASSRRTGGLNTGELFF
TGTGCCAGCAGTCGTCGGACAGGGGGCCTTAACACCGGGGAGCTGTTTTTT